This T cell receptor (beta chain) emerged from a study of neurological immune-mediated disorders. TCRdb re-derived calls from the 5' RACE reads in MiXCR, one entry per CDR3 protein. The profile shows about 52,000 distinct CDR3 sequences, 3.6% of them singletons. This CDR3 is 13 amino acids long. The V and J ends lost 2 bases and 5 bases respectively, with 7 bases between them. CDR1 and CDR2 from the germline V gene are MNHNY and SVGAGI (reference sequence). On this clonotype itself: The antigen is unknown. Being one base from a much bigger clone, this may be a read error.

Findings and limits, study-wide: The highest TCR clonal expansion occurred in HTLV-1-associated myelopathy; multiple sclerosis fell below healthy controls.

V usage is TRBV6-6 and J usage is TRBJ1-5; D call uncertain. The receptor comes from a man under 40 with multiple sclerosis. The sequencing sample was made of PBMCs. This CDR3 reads CASSYKGDQPQHF. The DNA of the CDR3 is TGTGCCAGCAGTTACAAAGGAGATCAGCCCCAGCATTTT.